This T cell receptor beta chain stems from a study of PD-1 blockade in classical Hodgkin lymphoma. Time point described: cycle 4 day 1 (C4D1), after 6 weeks of nivolumab. Relapse after autologous stem cell transplantation occurred in every patient, and brentuximab vedotin exposure varied. Magnetic negative selection of thawed PBMCs was the method by which CD4+ T cells were purified. Using immunoSEQ multiplex PCR, the repertoire was profiled, and TCRdb retains in-frame clones only, with some absent. The data contain 25,000 to 35,000 clones, 85% to 90% of them singletons. Germline CDR1 and CDR2: MNHNS and SASEGT. The CDR3 is 15 amino acids. Losses at the gene ends were 5 bases for V and 5 bases for J; bases not matched to a gene: 5. This clone has a single count.

The chain links TRBV6-1 to TRBJ2-3, with TRBD2 identical over 12 bases. The sequence came from a human donor with classical Hodgkin lymphoma. This sample comprised CD4+ T cells from blood, obtained before the fourth cycle of nivolumab. The CDR3 coding sequence is TGTGCCAGCAGTCCTCTAGCGGGGGGGTTAGATACGCAGTATTTT. It translates to CASSPLAGGLDTQYF.